Each of the 4 T cell receptor beta chains below was sequenced from the same sample in a study of cytotoxic CD8 clonotypes in ibrutinib-treated CLL. Here immunoSEQ multiplex PCR was the method, and the copy in TCRdb shows in-frame clones only, minus some. The sample records approximately 150,000 clones, roughly 80% being singletons. The sample consisted of PBMCs, taken after 12 months of ibrutinib treatment. Receptors originate from a human donor with chronic lymphocytic leukemia.

V gene TRBV19 combines with J gene TRBJ1-4; no definite D call. With 6 bases removed from V and 7 bases from J, the gap between germline ends came to 12 bases. Germline lookup yields CDR1 LNHDA and CDR2 SQIVND (reference sequence). CDR3 length: 13 residues. This CDR3 reads CASRPGSSEKLFF. CDR3 sequence (DNA): TGTGCCAGTAGACCCGGGTCATCTGAAAAACTGTTTTTT.

The genes are TRBV11-3 and TRBJ1-5; maybe TRBD1 (6 bases). Germline CDR1 reads SGHNT; CDR2 reads YENEEA. CDR3 length: 15 amino acids. V was clipped by 0 bases and J by 7 bases, with 13 bases between them. CDR3 region: CASSLDWGARQPQHF. The DNA for the CDR3 is TGTGCCAGCAGCTTAGATTGGGGGGCTCGGCAGCCCCAGCATTTT.

The rearrangement uses TRBV6-5 and TRBJ1-5; D is perhaps TRBD1 (6 bases). V was trimmed by 5 bases and J by 1 base, leaving 9 bases between them. CDR3 size: 14 residues. The germline gives CDR1 MNHEY, CDR2 SVGAGI. This chain's CDR3 is CASSRDTSNQPQHF. The CDR3 region has the DNA TGTGCCAGCAGTCGGGACACAAGCAATCAGCCCCAGCATTTT.

V gene TRBV5-6 combines with J gene TRBJ2-5; the D gene is possibly TRBD2 (6 bases). Per germline, CDR1 SGHDT and CDR2 YYEEEE. This CDR3 has 14 residues. The V and J ends lost 3 bases and 5 bases respectively, with 14 bases between them. CDR3 sequence reads: CASSSHAGRETQYF. As DNA, the CDR3 is TGTGCCAGCAGCTCCCACGCGGGGCGGGAGACCCAGTACTTC.